This T cell receptor beta chain was documented in a study of PD-1 blockade in classical Hodgkin lymphoma. Notes on the study in general: A reduction in baseline TCR diversity was reportedly seen in newly diagnosed patients relative to healthy donors. Repertoire differences have undefined causes, possibly disease activity or prior therapy. By C4D1, diversity of CD4+ TCRs had risen significantly, whereas that of CD8+ TCRs had not.

Looked up from germline, CDR1 is LGHNA and CDR2 is YNFKEQ. The V and J ends lost 0 bases and 1 base respectively, with 9 bases between them. The CDR3 consists of 15 residues. Time point described: cycle 4 day 1 (C4D1), after more than five weeks of nivolumab. In every patient, relapse followed autologous stem cell transplantation, while exposure to brentuximab vedotin differed. Patients reached a best response of complete response, partial response or progressive disease. A word on this clone: The target antigen is unknown.

Clones were sequenced by immunoSEQ multiplex PCR, and TCRdb holds only the in-frame ones, with some missing. The table records 90,000 or so clones, around 78% of them present only once. This TCR was sampled from a human donor with classical Hodgkin lymphoma. The chain employs TRBV4-2 and TRBJ1-1, with no clear D. The sequencing used peripheral blood mononuclear cells (PBMCs), collected before the fourth cycle of nivolumab. CDR3 region: CASSQEVSRNTEAFF. Written as DNA, the CDR3 is TGTGCCAGCAGCCAAGAGGTCAGCAGGAACACTGAAGCTTTCTTT.